Below, 2 T cell receptor beta chains from the same sample are listed, as sequenced in a study of shared clonotypes between healthy human individuals. Data came from immunoSEQ multiplex PCR; TCRdb stores just in-frame clones and leaves some out. This sample has 2 million or so clones; roughly 94% occur once, and the top ten carry approximately 0.13%. Sequencing used naive CD4+ T cells sorted from blood. Subset indicated: CD45RA+ positively selected. The receptors were gathered from a young man in good health.

The V and J genes are TRBV11-2 and TRBJ2-7; D may be TRBD2 (7 bases). With 0 bases removed from V and 4 bases from J, the gap between germline ends came to 13 bases. Germline CDR1 SGHAT, CDR2 FQNNGV. The CDR3 has 15 residues. This CDR3 reads CASSLEAGHKYEQYF. The CDR3 DNA reads TGTGCCAGCAGCTTAGAAGCGGGACATAAGTACGAGCAGTACTTC.

The chain couples TRBV6-5 to TRBJ2-5; 9 bases align to TRBD1. The CDR3 runs to 13 residues. Germline V gene lookup returns CDR1 MNHEY and CDR2 SVGAGI. The V and J ends lost 6 bases and 6 bases, in that order; junction bases with no gene match: 5. For the CDR3, the DNA is TGTGCCAGCAGCCCGGGACAGGGCAAGACCCAGTACTTC. Encoded protein: CASSPGQGKTQYF.